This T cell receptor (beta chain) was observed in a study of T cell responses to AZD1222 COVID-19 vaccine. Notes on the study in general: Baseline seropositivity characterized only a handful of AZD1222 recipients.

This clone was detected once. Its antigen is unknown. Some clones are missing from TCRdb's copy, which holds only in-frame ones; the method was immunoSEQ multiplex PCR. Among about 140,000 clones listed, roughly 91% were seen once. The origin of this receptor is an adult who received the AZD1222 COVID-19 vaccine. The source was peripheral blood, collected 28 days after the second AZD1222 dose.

The DNA for the CDR3 is TGTGCCAGCAGCTTAGGGGCTAGCGGGGGAGGCCTCACAGATACGCAGTATTTT. Its translation is CASSLGASGGGLTDTQYF. The chain is built from TRBV7-2 and TRBJ2-3, with 10 bases lining up with TRBD2. The CDR3 covers 18 residues. Germline V CDR1 and CDR2: SGHTA, FQGNSA. V lost 1 base, J lost 2 bases, and 9 bases stayed unmatched.